This T cell receptor (beta chain) was found in a study of CD8+ T cells in alopecia areata. In each case, RNA was isolated and then reverse transcribed into cDNA as the sequencing template. Using immunoSEQ multiplex PCR, the repertoire was profiled, and TCRdb retains in-frame clones only, with some absent. The sample records 200,000 to 250,000 clones, 66% being singletons. Treatment denoted: oral pan-JAK inhibitor, 5-10 mg twice daily. Looked up from germline, CDR1 is SGHRS and CDR2 is YFSETQ. The CDR3 is 13 amino acids. Trimming removed 0 bases at V and 5 bases at J, with 8 bases between. The chain carries TRBV5-1 and TRBJ2-5; the D is unclear. The material was CD4+ T cells sorted from blood, obtained at approximately week 42, from a patient treated with tofacitinib. This clonotype originated in a human donor with alopecia areata. As DNA, the CDR3 is TGCGCCAGCAGCTTGGGCAGTAAGGAGACCCAGTACTTC. Its protein product is CASSLGSKETQYF.